The entry below describes one T cell receptor (beta chain). The target antigen is unknown. The data stem from a study of radiotherapy plus CTLA-4 blockade in lung cancer. The data were produced by immunoSEQ multiplex PCR, yet TCRdb's version contains in-frame clones alone and is incomplete. The repertoire holds about 98,000 clones, with more than 75% as singletons. Study observations and caveats: Peripheral blood showed expansion of tumor-derived TCR clones after radiotherapy and ipilimumab.

Focal radiation and CTLA-4 blockade (ipilimumab) were tested in chemo-refractory metastatic non-small-cell lung cancer patients. The V end was cut by 5 bases, the J end by 8 bases, with 11 bases between. The CDR3 consists of 12 residues. CDR1 and CDR2 (germline): SGHNT, YENEEA. The chain recombines TRBV11-3 with TRBJ2-3; D perhaps matches TRBD1 (6 bases). The TCR was taken from a human donor with non-small cell lung cancer who had a partial response to radiotherapy plus ipilimumab. The source was peripheral blood, collected from a patient treated with radiotherapy plus ipilimumab. This chain's CDR3 is CASSPDSATQYF. As DNA, the CDR3 is TGTGCCAGCAGCCCGGACAGCGCTACGCAGTATTTT.